This section outlines one TCR beta chain sequence together with its context. Its specificity is not known. The data derive from a study of shared clonotypes between healthy human individuals. At the level of the study: CD4 naive cells filled three plates per donor, CD4 memory three, CD8 naive two and CD8 memory one.

Whole-study results and caveats: In contrast to clonotypes shared by all four donors, non-shared clonotypes had lower generation probabilities.

CD4+ cells yielded CD45RA+ naive and CD45RA-negative memory subsets. Some 30,000 T cell genomes, or about 200 ng DNA, went into the sorted-subset replicate PCRs. The table came from immunoSEQ multiplex PCR; TCRdb's copy has only in-frame clones and leaves some out. This sample has around 1.4 million clones; 98% occur once, and the top ten carry approximately 0.4%. Germline V CDR1 and CDR2: MNHEY, SVGAGI. CDR3 size: 14 residues. Trimming took 6 bases from V and 4 from J; bases not matched to a gene: 3. Sequences were obtained from naive CD4+ T cells sorted from blood. As to subset: CD45RA+ positively selected. V is TRBV6-5 and J is TRBJ1-5; the match to TRBD1 covers 10 bases. The sequence derives from a man aged 25-40 years in good health. The DNA of the CDR3 is TGTGCCAGCAGAGGACAGGGGGAAAATCAGCCCCAGCATTTT. This encodes CASRGQGENQPQHF.